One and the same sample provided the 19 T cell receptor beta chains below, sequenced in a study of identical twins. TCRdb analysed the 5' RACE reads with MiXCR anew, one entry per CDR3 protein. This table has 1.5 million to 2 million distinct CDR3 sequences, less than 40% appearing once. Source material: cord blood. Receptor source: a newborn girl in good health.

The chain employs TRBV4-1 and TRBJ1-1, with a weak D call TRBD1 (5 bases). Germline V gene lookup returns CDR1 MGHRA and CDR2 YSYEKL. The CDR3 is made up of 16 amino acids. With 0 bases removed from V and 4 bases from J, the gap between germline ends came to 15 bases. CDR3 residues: CASSQDPYGGGTEAFF. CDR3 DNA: TGCGCCAGCAGCCAAGATCCGTATGGTGGGGGCACTGAAGCTTTCTTT.

The DNA for the CDR3 is TGCGCCAGCAGCCAAGGGGGTAGCGGGAGACCTTACAATGAGCAGTACTTC. Amino acids: CASSQGGSGRPYNEQYF. The chain links TRBV4-1 to TRBJ2-7; 9 bases are shared with TRBD2. The CDR3 totals 17 residues. V dropped 1 base and J dropped 7; count of bases not matched to a gene: 14. Germline V CDR1 and CDR2: MGHRA, YSYEKL.

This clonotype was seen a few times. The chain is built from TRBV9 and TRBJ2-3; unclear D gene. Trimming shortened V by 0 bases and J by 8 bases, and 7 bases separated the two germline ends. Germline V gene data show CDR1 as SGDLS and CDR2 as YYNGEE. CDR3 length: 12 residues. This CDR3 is CASSVEVGTQYF. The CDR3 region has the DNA TGTGCCAGCAGCGTAGAAGTGGGTACGCAGTATTTT. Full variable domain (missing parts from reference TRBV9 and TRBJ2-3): DSGVTQTPKHLITATGQRVTLRCSPRSGDLSVYWYQQSLDQGLQFLIQYYNGEERAKGNILERFSAQQFPDLHSELNLSSLELGDSALYFCASSVEVGTQYFGPGTRLTVL.

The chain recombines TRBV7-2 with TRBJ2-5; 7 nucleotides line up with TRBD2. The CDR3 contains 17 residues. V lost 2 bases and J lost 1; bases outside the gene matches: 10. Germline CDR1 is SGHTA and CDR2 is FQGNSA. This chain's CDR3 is CASSLYSGITGQETQYF. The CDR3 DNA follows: TGTGCCAGCAGCTTATACAGCGGGATTACCGGCCAAGAGACCCAGTACTTC.

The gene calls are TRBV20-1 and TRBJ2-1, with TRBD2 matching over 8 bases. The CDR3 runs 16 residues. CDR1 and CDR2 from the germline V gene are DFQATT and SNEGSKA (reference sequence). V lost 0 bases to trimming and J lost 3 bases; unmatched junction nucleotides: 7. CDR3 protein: CSARDWASGFYNEQFF. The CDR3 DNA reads TGCAGTGCTAGAGACTGGGCTAGCGGGTTCTACAATGAGCAGTTCTTC.

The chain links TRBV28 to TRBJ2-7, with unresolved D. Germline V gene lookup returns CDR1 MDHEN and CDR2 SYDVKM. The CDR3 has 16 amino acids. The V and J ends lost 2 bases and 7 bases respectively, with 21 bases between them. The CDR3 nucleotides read TGTGCCAGCAGTTTAGATACGTACCCCTTGCCCTTGGAGCAGTACTTC. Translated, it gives CASSLDTYPLPLEQYF.

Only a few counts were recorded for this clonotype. The CDR3 reads CATSDLKTSGRLVNEQFF. CDR3 in DNA: TGTGCCACCAGTGATTTGAAGACTAGCGGGAGGTTGGTCAATGAGCAGTTCTTC. The chain employs TRBV24-1 and TRBJ2-1; 13 bases map to TRBD2. The trim removed 0 bases at V and 6 bases at J, leaving 7 bases unmatched. Germline V gene data show CDR1 as KGHDR and CDR2 as SFDVKD. This CDR3 region has 18 residues.

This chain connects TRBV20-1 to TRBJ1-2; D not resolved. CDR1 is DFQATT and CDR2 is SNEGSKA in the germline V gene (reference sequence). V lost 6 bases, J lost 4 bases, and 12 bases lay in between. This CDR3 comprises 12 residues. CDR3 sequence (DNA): TGCAGTGCCTGGATTACCTCCTATGGCTACACCTTC. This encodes CSAWITSYGYTF.

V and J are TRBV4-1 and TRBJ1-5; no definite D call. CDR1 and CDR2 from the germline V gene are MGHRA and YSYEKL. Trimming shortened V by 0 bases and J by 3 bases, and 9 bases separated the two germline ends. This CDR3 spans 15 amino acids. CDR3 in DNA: TGCGCCAGCAGCCAAGACTCGGTTATCAATCAGCCCCAGCATTTT. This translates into CASSQDSVINQPQHF.

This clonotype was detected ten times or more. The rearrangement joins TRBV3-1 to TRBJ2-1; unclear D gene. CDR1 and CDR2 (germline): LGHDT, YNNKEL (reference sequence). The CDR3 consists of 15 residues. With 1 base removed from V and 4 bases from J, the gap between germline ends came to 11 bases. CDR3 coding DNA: TGTGCCAGCAGCCAAGCGGCTCATGGGTACAATGAGCAGTTCTTC. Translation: CASSQAAHGYNEQFF.

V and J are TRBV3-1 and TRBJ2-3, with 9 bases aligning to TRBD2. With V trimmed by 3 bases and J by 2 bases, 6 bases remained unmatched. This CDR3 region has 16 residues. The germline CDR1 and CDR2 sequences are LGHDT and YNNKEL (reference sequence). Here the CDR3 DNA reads TGTGCCAGCAGCCATCCTAGCGGGATCTACACAGATACGCAGTATTTT. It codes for CASSHPSGIYTDTQYF.

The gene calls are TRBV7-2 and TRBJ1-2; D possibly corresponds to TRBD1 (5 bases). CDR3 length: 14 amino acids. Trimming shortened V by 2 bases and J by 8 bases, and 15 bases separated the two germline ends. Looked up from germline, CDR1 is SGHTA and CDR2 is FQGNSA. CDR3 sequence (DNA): TGTGCCAGCAGCTTATCCAGGGTTAGTGGCGGCTACACCTTC. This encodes CASSLSRVSGGYTF.

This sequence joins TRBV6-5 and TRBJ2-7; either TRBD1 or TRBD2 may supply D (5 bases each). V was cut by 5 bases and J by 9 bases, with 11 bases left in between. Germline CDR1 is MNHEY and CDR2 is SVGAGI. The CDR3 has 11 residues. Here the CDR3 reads CASSSRDRQYF. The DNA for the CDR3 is TGTGCCAGCAGTAGCCGGGACCGGCAGTACTTC.

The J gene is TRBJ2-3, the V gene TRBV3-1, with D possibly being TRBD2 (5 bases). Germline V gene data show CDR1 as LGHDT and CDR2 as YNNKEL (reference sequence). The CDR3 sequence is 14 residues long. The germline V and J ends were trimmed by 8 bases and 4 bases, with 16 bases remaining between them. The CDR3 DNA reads TGTGCCAGCGCCCGGACTCGGCCCGCAGATACGCAGTATTTT. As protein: CASARTRPADTQYF.

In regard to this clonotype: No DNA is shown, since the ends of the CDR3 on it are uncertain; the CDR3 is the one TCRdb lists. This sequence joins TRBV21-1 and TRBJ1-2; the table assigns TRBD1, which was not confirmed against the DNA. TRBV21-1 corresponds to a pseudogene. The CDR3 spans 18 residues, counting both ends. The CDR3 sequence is CASSSQTAYGYTFGSGNF.

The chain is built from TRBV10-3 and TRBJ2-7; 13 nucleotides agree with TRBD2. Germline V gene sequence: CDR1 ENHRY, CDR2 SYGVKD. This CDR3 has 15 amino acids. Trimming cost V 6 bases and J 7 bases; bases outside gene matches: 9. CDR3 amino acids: CAIRGTSGAYNEQYF. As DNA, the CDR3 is TGTGCCATCAGGGGGACTAGCGGGGCCTACAATGAGCAGTACTTC.

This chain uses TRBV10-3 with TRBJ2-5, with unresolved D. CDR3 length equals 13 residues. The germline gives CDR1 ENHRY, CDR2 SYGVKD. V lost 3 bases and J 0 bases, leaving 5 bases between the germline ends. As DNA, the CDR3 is TGTGCCATCAGTGATTTGTACCAAGAGACCCAGTACTTC. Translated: CAISDLYQETQYF.

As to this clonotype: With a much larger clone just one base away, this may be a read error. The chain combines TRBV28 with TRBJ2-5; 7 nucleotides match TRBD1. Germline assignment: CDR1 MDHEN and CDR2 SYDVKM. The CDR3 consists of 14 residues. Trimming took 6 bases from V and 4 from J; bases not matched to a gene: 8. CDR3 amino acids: CASSKTGSGETQYF. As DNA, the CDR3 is TGTGCCAGCAGCAAGACAGGGTCAGGAGAGACCCAGTACTTC. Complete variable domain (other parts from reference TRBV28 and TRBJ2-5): DVKVTQSSRYLVKRTGEKVFLECVQDMDHENMFWYRQDPGLGLRLIYFSYDVKMKEKGDIPEGYSVSREKKERFSLILESASTNQTSMYLCASSKTGSGETQYFGPGTRLLVL.

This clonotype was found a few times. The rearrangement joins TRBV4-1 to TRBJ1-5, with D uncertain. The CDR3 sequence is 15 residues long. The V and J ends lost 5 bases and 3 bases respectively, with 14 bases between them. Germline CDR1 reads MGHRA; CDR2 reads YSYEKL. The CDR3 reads CASSLGGQINQPQHF. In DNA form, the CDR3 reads TGCGCCAGCAGCTTGGGCGGCCAAATCAATCAGCCCCAGCATTTT.